These 27 T cell receptor beta chains were sequenced from one sample in a study of T cell repertoires in cytomegalovirus infection (dated by TCRdb to about 2019). The antigens of these receptors remain unknown. The treatment or condition label here, explained by the study, means: in vitro stimulation with specific CMV peptide epitopes to enrich CMV-specific T cells. The sequencing machine was an Illumina HiSeq 1500. The public reads were reprocessed in TCRdb via fastp at Q25 and MiXCR, keeping in-frame beta chains. Merged by CDR3 protein, the rows form single entries marked with the most common genes and DNA. This sample is represented by about 340,000 distinct CDR3 sequences; 25% to 35% of them were singletons. Roughly 20% of the sample is taken by the ten largest. Sequenced material: cultured PBMCs, taken from culture after CMV antigen stimulation. The source of these receptors is a human donor in good health (CMV status not recorded). Some clones in this sample may be carry-over from other donors' samples.

This CDR3 reads CASSFGTPSGNTIYF. CDR3 nucleotides: TGTGCCAGCAGTTTCGGGACCCCCTCTGGAAACACCATATATTTT. The gene calls are TRBV27 and TRBJ1-3, with D maybe TRBD1 (5 bases). Per germline, CDR1 MNHEY and CDR2 SMNVEV (reference sequence). Trimming took 3 bases from V and 0 from J, leaving 9 bases between them. The CDR3 has 15 residues.

A few counts support this clonotype. This chain joins TRBV6-2 or TRBV6-3 and TRBJ1-3; D is perhaps TRBD1 (5 bases). Germline-derived CDR1 and CDR2 are MNHEY and SVGEGT. Trimming removed 2 bases at V and 2 bases at J, with 16 bases between. The CDR3 sequence is 17 residues long. The CDR3 protein is CASSYPDRTDTGNTIYF. CDR3 nucleotides: TGTGCCAGCAGTTACCCGGACCGGACGGACACTGGAAACACCATATATTTT.

The chain couples TRBV20-1 to TRBJ1-1; D not resolved. Trimming cost V 6 bases and J 4 bases, with 12 bases left between them. Per germline, CDR1 DFQATT and CDR2 SNEGSKA (reference sequence). The CDR3 is 12 residues long. In nucleotides, the CDR3 is TGCAGTGCCACAACCACTCTCACTGAAGCTTTCTTT. Translated: CSATTTLTEAFF.

The chain is built from TRBV7-3 and TRBJ2-2; D uncertain. CDR3 length equals 15 residues. V dropped 0 bases and J dropped 2 bases, with 7 bases sitting between them. The V gene's germline CDR1 is SGHTA and CDR2 FQGTGA. The CDR3 is CASSLTGPNTGELFF. The CDR3 nucleotides read TGTGCCAGCAGCTTAACAGGCCCTAACACCGGGGAGCTGTTTTTT.

The CDR3 spells CSARTGTGYRTGLDTQYF. The CDR3 region has the DNA TGCAGTGCTAGAACCGGGACAGGGTACCGGACAGGGTTAGATACGCAGTATTTT. The V gene is TRBV20-1, the J gene TRBJ2-3; 9 bases map to TRBD1. The length of the CDR3 is 18 residues. Looked up from germline, CDR1 is DFQATT and CDR2 is SNEGSKA (reference sequence). The V gene end was trimmed by 2 bases and the J gene end by 5 bases; junction bases not matched to a gene: 17.

The CDR3 reads CASGGWDSYNEQFF. CDR3 nucleotide sequence: TGTGCCAGCGGCGGATGGGACTCTTACAATGAGCAGTTCTTC. V gene TRBV6-2 or TRBV6-3 combines with J gene TRBJ2-1; tentatively, D is TRBD2 (6 bases). The CDR3 spans 14 residues. CDR1 and CDR2 (germline): MNHEY, SVGEGT. The ends were cut back, 8 bases at V and 4 bases at J, with 15 bases in the middle.

In this sample, this clonotype turned up a few times. This sequence joins TRBV28 and TRBJ1-6; possible D gene TRBD1, 5 bases. The V gene lost 8 bases and the J gene lost 5 bases, with 22 bases spanning the gap. The CDR3 contains 17 residues. The germline gives CDR1 MDHEN, CDR2 SYDVKM. The CDR3 nucleotides read TGTGCCAGCCTTTTGGGGAGAAGGGACCGGAATAATTCACCCCTCCACTTT. It codes for CASLLGRRDRNNSPLHF.

The V call is TRBV13, the J call TRBJ2-7, with 10 nucleotides matching TRBD2. Looked up from germline, CDR1 is PRHDT and CDR2 is FYEKMQ (reference sequence). There are 15 residues in the CDR3. V was pared by 5 bases and J by 7 bases, with 11 bases of the junction left unmatched. The CDR3 here is CASSGGLAVEGEQYF. Written as DNA, the CDR3 is TGTGCCAGCAGCGGAGGACTAGCGGTCGAAGGGGAGCAGTACTTC.

This clonotype turned up a few times. This rearrangement joins TRBV12-3 or TRBV12-4 to TRBJ1-5; maybe TRBD1 (5 bases). The CDR3 has 15 amino acids. V lost 6 bases and J lost 3, with 15 bases in between. The CDR3 sequence: CASRTGTSNNQPQHF. The CDR3 nucleotides read TGTGCCAGCAGAACCGGGACGAGCAACAATCAGCCCCAGCATTTT.

The chain joins TRBV12-3 or TRBV12-4 to TRBJ1-4; no clear D gene. The length of the CDR3 is 16 residues. Trimming cost V 4 bases and J 7 bases, with 19 bases left between them. CDR3 residues: CASSSRTAGWTEKLFF. In nucleotides, the CDR3 is TGTGCCAGCAGTTCCCGGACGGCCGGCTGGACTGAAAAACTGTTTTTT.

The chain couples TRBV6-1 to TRBJ1-1; 9 nucleotides agree with TRBD1. Germline V gene lookup returns CDR1 MNHNS and CDR2 SASEGT. The CDR3 runs 14 residues. Unmatched junction bases numbered 3, after V lost 6 bases and J lost 1 base. As DNA, the CDR3 is TGTGCCAGCAGGGTGGGACAGGGGAACACTGAAGCTTTCTTT. Translating it yields CASRVGQGNTEAFF.

This clonotype was seen at least ten times. The chain is built from TRBV7-9 and TRBJ1-5; D remains ambiguous. The length of the CDR3 is 13 residues. Germline-derived CDR1 and CDR2 are SEHNR and FQNEAQ (reference sequence). The V and J ends lost 5 bases and 3 bases respectively, with 8 bases between them. The CDR3: CASSHGLNQPQHF. The CDR3 nucleotides read TGTGCCAGCAGCCATGGGCTCAATCAGCCCCAGCATTTT.

This clonotype has just one count. The rearrangement joins TRBV20-1 to TRBJ2-7, with TRBD1 matching over 9 bases. V lost 3 bases, J lost 0 bases, and 9 bases stayed unmatched. Germline V gives CDR1 DFQATT, CDR2 SNEGSKA (reference sequence). This CDR3 has 16 residues. The CDR3 DNA reads as TGCAGTGCTAGCGACCGGGACAGGGCTCTCTCCTACGAGCAGTACTTC. Translated: CSASDRDRALSYEQYF.

This clonotype showed up just a few times. In nucleotides, the CDR3 is TGTGCCAGCAGACAGGGGGATTCACCCCTCCACTTT. Translated, it gives CASRQGDSPLHF. J is TRBJ1-6 and V is TRBV6-5; 8 bases map to TRBD1. J lost 8 bases, V lost 6 bases, and 0 bases had no gene match. Germline V gene data show CDR1 as MNHEY and CDR2 as SVGAGI. The CDR3 totals 12 residues.

The chain has TRBV14 and TRBJ2-2; D is perhaps TRBD1 or TRBD2 (6 bases each). The CDR3 contains 15 residues. V was pared by 5 bases and J by 7 bases, with 17 bases between. Germline V gene data show CDR1 as SGHDN and CDR2 as FVKESK. CDR3 DNA sequence: TGTGCCAGCAGCGTTTTCGTCGGGGGCGGCGGGGAGCTGTTTTTT. It is translated as CASSVFVGGGGELFF.

The chain couples TRBV11-2 to TRBJ2-3; possibly TRBD1 for D (6 bases). This CDR3 is 15 amino acids long. The germline V and J ends were trimmed by 3 bases and 2 bases, with 12 bases remaining between them. Germline lookup yields CDR1 SGHAT and CDR2 FQNNGV. CDR3 protein: CASSLLTGITDTQYF. As DNA, the CDR3 is TGTGCCAGCAGCTTGCTGACAGGCATCACAGATACGCAGTATTTT.

V usage is TRBV19 and J usage is TRBJ1-5; D unclear. Deletions cut 7 bases from V and 2 bases from J, with 15 bases between. Germline V gene data show CDR1 as LNHDA and CDR2 as SQIVND (reference sequence). The CDR3 loop spans 15 amino acids. The CDR3 DNA is TGTGCCAGTATCGATAGGACGGGTGGCAATCAGCCCCAGCATTTT. Encoded protein: CASIDRTGGNQPQHF.

This clonotype was seen many times. This chain links TRBV6-1 with TRBJ1-5; D is possibly TRBD1 (5 bases). Germline-derived CDR1 and CDR2 are MNHNS and SASEGT. This CDR3 has 16 amino acids. V was pared by 8 bases and J by 1 base, with 18 bases between. This chain's CDR3 is CASGPGGVGSNQPQHF. The DNA for the CDR3 is TGTGCCAGCGGCCCGGGGGGAGTGGGGAGCAATCAGCCCCAGCATTTT.

The genes are TRBV7-9 and TRBJ1-6, with a tentative D call TRBD1 (5 bases). The CDR3 extends over 18 amino acids. Trimming shortened V by 5 bases and J by 0 bases, and 17 bases separated the two germline ends. CDR1 and CDR2 (germline): SEHNR, FQNEAQ (reference sequence). The CDR3 protein is CASSRPREESSYNSPLHF. The CDR3 DNA reads TGTGCCAGCAGCCGTCCCAGGGAGGAGAGCTCCTATAATTCACCCCTCCACTTT.

This clonotype was recorded a few times. The CDR3 protein is CASSVTGTEAFF. The CDR3 bases are TGTGCCAGCAGTGTGACAGGTACTGAAGCTTTCTTT. This chain uses TRBV6-1 with TRBJ1-1, with a tentative D call TRBD1 (6 bases). Germline assignment: CDR1 MNHNS and CDR2 SASEGT. There are 12 residues in the CDR3. Trimming shortened V by 4 bases and J by 5 bases, and 8 bases separated the two germline ends.

This chain connects TRBV6-5 to TRBJ2-1, with 15 bases that match TRBD2. Looked up from germline, CDR1 is MNHEY and CDR2 is SVGAGI. CDR3 length: 18 residues. The junction had 8 bases not matched to a gene; V was cut back by 5 bases and J by 3 bases. The CDR3 nucleotides are TGTGCCAGCAGTCGAACCGGGACTAGCGGGGGGAACTACAATGAGCAGTTCTTC. It specifies CASSRTGTSGGNYNEQFF.

This clonotype was counted many times. This chain connects TRBV12-3 or TRBV12-4 to TRBJ1-2; D is perhaps TRBD1 (6 bases). V lost 6 bases, J lost 4 bases, and 12 bases lay in between. CDR3 size: 13 residues. CDR3 sequence reads: CASSPGDFYGYTF. CDR3 coding DNA: TGTGCCAGCAGCCCAGGGGACTTCTATGGCTACACCTTC.

This clonotype was picked up a small number of times. The V call is TRBV19, the J call TRBJ1-5; tentatively, D is TRBD1 (5 bases). This CDR3 has 15 amino acids. Trimming stripped 9 bases from V and 5 bases from J, with 20 bases between. Germline V gene data show CDR1 as LNHDA and CDR2 as SQIVND (reference sequence). DNA for the CDR3: TGTGCCAGCCTCCCCGGTGGGGGGGTCGATCAGCCCCAGCATTTT. It is translated as CASLPGGGVDQPQHF.

This chain links TRBV20-1 with TRBJ1-6; the D is unclear. Trimming cost V 0 bases and J 0 bases, with 6 bases left between them. The CDR3 contains 15 residues. The germline V gene has CDR1 DFQATT and CDR2 SNEGSKA (reference sequence). The CDR3: CSAREGGSYNSPLHF. CDR3 DNA: TGCAGTGCTAGAGAAGGCGGCTCCTATAATTCACCCCTCCACTTT.

This clonotype was picked up many times. The gene calls are TRBV7-2 and TRBJ2-2, with 8 positions matching TRBD2. V was clipped by 2 bases and J by 0 bases; unmatched bases: 2. From germline, CDR1 is SGHTA and CDR2 FQGNSA. There are 16 residues in the CDR3. The chain's CDR3 is CASSLSAGANTGELFF. CDR3 bases: TGTGCCAGCAGCTTATCAGCGGGAGCGAACACCGGGGAGCTGTTTTTT.

This chain connects TRBV10-3 to TRBJ1-1; no clear D. CDR1 and CDR2 (germline): ENHRY, SYGVKD. V was shortened by 2 bases and J by 1 base, with 5 bases between the two germline ends. CDR3 length: 13 residues. The CDR3 sequence: CAISENGNTEAFF. CDR3 sequence (DNA): TGTGCCATCAGTGAGAACGGGAACACTGAAGCTTTCTTT.

This clonotype came up a few times. The rearrangement links TRBV7-9 to TRBJ1-4, with D uncertain. This CDR3 comprises 15 residues. The V gene's germline CDR1 is SEHNR and CDR2 FQNEAQ (reference sequence). Trimming removed 7 bases from V and 6 bases from J, with 18 bases in between. The CDR3 here is CASNDPGPVDEKLFF. CDR3 DNA sequence: TGTGCCAGCAACGATCCGGGCCCCGTTGATGAAAAACTGTTTTTT.